A selection of T cell receptor beta chains follows, all from one sample in a study of cytomegalovirus exposure and HLA in healthy donors. The protocol was immunoSEQ multiplex PCR, while the TCRdb copy is restricted to in-frame clones and leaves out a portion. The table has approximately 110,000 clones, approximately 78% seen once. The material sequenced was PBMCs. The receptors derive from a woman aged 25 to 39 in good health and CMV-seronegative. CDR3s include the opening cysteine and the closing phenylalanine or tryptophan. Fields, in order: J gene, V gene, D gene, clone size, CDR3 protein, CDR3 DNA. The D gene is left open where the match is weak. For some rows the clone size is stated as once, few or many, or as a class when expanded; others skip it.

j_call: TRBJ2-2; v_call: TRBV4-2; d_call: TRBD2; clone_size: NA; cdr3_aa: CASSQYHSGTNTGELFF; cdr3_nt: TGTGCCAGCAGCCAGTATCATAGCGGGACGAACACCGGGGAGCTGTTTTTT
j_call: TRBJ2-7; v_call: TRBV7-9; d_call: TRBD2; clone_size: NA; cdr3_aa: CASSFGLAGGPPQGEQYF; cdr3_nt: TGTGCCAGCAGCTTCGGCCTAGCGGGGGGGCCTCCGCAGGGCGAGCAGTACTTC
j_call: TRBJ2-5; v_call: TRBV19; d_call: NA; clone_size: few; cdr3_aa: CASSDFQGSETQYF; cdr3_nt: TGTGCCAGTAGTGACTTTCAGGGATCAGAGACCCAGTACTTC
j_call: TRBJ2-7; v_call: TRBV4-1; d_call: NA; clone_size: few; cdr3_aa: CASSHPGQTAYEQYF; cdr3_nt: TGCGCCAGCAGCCACCCCGGACAGACCGCCTACGAGCAGTACTTC
j_call: TRBJ1-1; v_call: TRBV4-1; d_call: NA; clone_size: NA; cdr3_aa: CASSQLIDGYGTEAFF; cdr3_nt: TGCGCCAGCAGCCAACTAATAGACGGGTACGGGACTGAAGCTTTCTTT
j_call: TRBJ2-1; v_call: TRBV2; d_call: NA; clone_size: NA; cdr3_aa: CASSEGQGYNEQFF; cdr3_nt: TGTGCCAGCAGTGAAGGTCAGGGGTACAATGAGCAGTTCTTC
j_call: TRBJ2-7; v_call: TRBV19; d_call: TRBD1; clone_size: once; cdr3_aa: CASSIPLGTGGDEQYF; cdr3_nt: TGTGCCAGTAGTATTCCCTTAGGGACAGGGGGTGACGAGCAGTACTTC
j_call: TRBJ2-1; v_call: TRBV16; d_call: TRBD1; clone_size: NA; cdr3_aa: CASSQSKGQSSYNEQFF; cdr3_nt: TGTGCCAGCAGCCAATCGAAGGGACAGAGCTCCTACAATGAGCAGTTCTTC
j_call: TRBJ1-3; v_call: TRBV5-6; d_call: TRBD1; clone_size: NA; cdr3_aa: CASSVDRANTIYF; cdr3_nt: TGTGCCAGCAGCGTGGACAGGGCGAACACCATATATTTT
j_call: TRBJ2-7; v_call: TRBV5-1; d_call: TRBD1; clone_size: NA; cdr3_aa: CASSLGGQGAYEQYF; cdr3_nt: TGCGCCAGCAGCTTGGGTGGACAGGGCGCCTACGAGCAGTACTTC
j_call: TRBJ2-2; v_call: TRBV18; d_call: NA; clone_size: once; cdr3_aa: CASSRRDKTGELFF; cdr3_nt: TGTGCCAGCTCACGCCGGGACAAAACCGGGGAGCTGTTTTTT
j_call: TRBJ1-6; v_call: TRBV6-1; d_call: NA; clone_size: NA; cdr3_aa: CASSEAAGSNSPLHF; cdr3_nt: TGTGCCAGCAGTGAAGCGGCAGGGTCGAATTCACCCCTCCACTTT
j_call: TRBJ2-7; v_call: TRBV7-8; d_call: TRBD2; clone_size: NA; cdr3_aa: CASSPAVERGRGEQYF; cdr3_nt: TGTGCCAGCAGCCCCGCTGTAGAGCGGGGGCGGGGCGAGCAGTACTTC
j_call: TRBJ2-3; v_call: TRBV11-3; d_call: NA; clone_size: NA; cdr3_aa: CASSGGTDTQYF; cdr3_nt: TGTGCCAGTTCAGGGGGCACAGATACGCAGTATTTT
j_call: TRBJ1-5; v_call: TRBV7-9; d_call: NA; clone_size: NA; cdr3_aa: CASSLASSNQPQHF; cdr3_nt: TGTGCCAGCAGCCTCGCTAGTAGCAATCAGCCCCAGCATTTT
j_call: TRBJ1-1; v_call: TRBV2; d_call: NA; clone_size: NA; cdr3_aa: CASPRGQYDTEAFF; cdr3_nt: TGTGCCAGCCCTCGTGGCCAGTATGACACTGAAGCTTTCTTT
j_call: TRBJ1-1; v_call: TRBV5-4; d_call: TRBD1; clone_size: NA; cdr3_aa: CASTLTGVDEAFF; cdr3_nt: TGTGCCAGCACCCTTACAGGGGTGGATGAAGCTTTCTTT
j_call: TRBJ2-7; v_call: TRBV4-1; d_call: TRBD1; clone_size: NA; cdr3_aa: CASSQGQGAIDEQYF; cdr3_nt: TGCGCCAGCAGCCAGGGACAGGGGGCGATAGACGAGCAGTACTTC
j_call: TRBJ1-4; v_call: TRBV7-8; d_call: NA; clone_size: once; cdr3_aa: CASSLERVVNEGKLFF; cdr3_nt: TGTGCCAGCAGCTTAGAGAGGGTAGTTAATGAAGGAAAACTGTTTTTT
j_call: TRBJ2-6; v_call: TRBV5-5; d_call: NA; clone_size: NA; cdr3_aa: CASSLIRGISGANVLTF; cdr3_nt: TGTGCCAGCAGCTTGATCAGGGGTATCTCTGGGGCCAACGTCCTGACTTTC
j_call: TRBJ1-1; v_call: TRBV11-2; d_call: NA; clone_size: NA; cdr3_aa: CASSLGGRENTEAFF; cdr3_nt: TGTGCCAGCAGCTTGGGGGGGAGGGAGAACACTGAAGCTTTCTTT
j_call: TRBJ2-7; v_call: TRBV19; d_call: TRBD1; clone_size: NA; cdr3_aa: CASSIDRDSYYEQYF; cdr3_nt: TGTGCCAGTAGTATCGACCGGGACAGCTACTACGAGCAGTACTTC